This T cell receptor (beta chain) was sequenced for a study of cytomegalovirus exposure and HLA in healthy donors. The CDR3 has 16 residues. Trimming took 2 bases from V and 7 from J; bases not matched to a gene: 12. The germline gives CDR1 SGDLS, CDR2 YYNGEE. Study observations and caveats: Some V segments (TRBV6-2 and TRBV6-3 among them) were excluded as indistinguishable.

The primer mix had 60 Vbeta and 13 Jbeta primers. TCRdb's table, derived via immunoSEQ multiplex PCR, lists solely in-frame clones and lacks some. In all, the sample yields 41,000 or so clones. For this clone: Its antigen is unidentified.

Material: PBMCs. The TCR was taken from a man under 40 in good health and CMV-seronegative. J is TRBJ2-1 and V is TRBV9; 7 nucleotides match TRBD2. The CDR3 sequence: CASSVGGGLVGNEQFF. In DNA form, the CDR3 reads TGTGCCAGCAGCGTTGGGGGGGGGTTAGTAGGGAATGAGCAGTTCTTC.